The next 5 T cell receptor beta chains were all read from a single sample in a study of blood T cell repertoires in COVID-19. Sequencing was performed with immunoSEQ multiplex PCR; in TCRdb, only in-frame clones are kept and a portion is missing. The table lists tens of thousands of clones, around 89% of them singletons, with 5.5% to 7.5% in the top ten. The sample taken for sequencing was peripheral blood. These receptors were taken from a human donor in a cohort sampled during active COVID-19.

The chain uses TRBV2 and TRBJ1-4; the D gene is possibly TRBD1 (6 bases). The germline CDR1 and CDR2 sequences are SNHLY and FYNNEI. The CDR3 is 13 residues long. Trimming pared 10 bases from V and 2 bases from J, leaving 11 bases between. The CDR3 loop is CAMRGGTNEKLFF. As DNA, the CDR3 is TGTGCCATGAGGGGGGGGACTAATGAAAAACTGTTTTTT.

The chain carries TRBV4-1 and TRBJ2-2, with D possibly TRBD2 on 5 matching bases. Trimming shortened V by 1 base and J by 4 bases, and 13 bases separated the two germline ends. The CDR3 contains 16 residues. CDR1 is MGHRA, CDR2 YSYEKL, per germline. CDR3 sequence: CASSQGLIGPTGELFF. CDR3 DNA sequence: TGCGCCAGCAGCCAAGGACTAATAGGCCCCACCGGGGAGCTGTTTTTT.

The chain joins TRBV7-9 to TRBJ1-1; D gene uncertain. The CDR3 spans 11 residues. Germline CDR1 and CDR2: SEHNR and FQNEAQ (reference sequence). V dropped 7 bases and J dropped 7 bases, with 10 bases sitting between them. The CDR3 reads CASTQLGEAFF. CDR3 nucleotide sequence: TGTGCCAGCACCCAACTAGGTGAAGCTTTCTTT.

This clone showed up just a few times. V is TRBV7-3 and J is TRBJ2-3; 7 bases line up with TRBD1. Per germline, CDR1 SGHTA and CDR2 FQGTGA. This CDR3 has 14 amino acids. Trimming took 1 base from V and 4 from J; bases not matched to a gene: 2. The CDR3 loop is CASSLIGGADTQYF. The CDR3 DNA sequence: TGTGCCAGCAGCTTAATAGGGGGCGCAGATACGCAGTATTTT.

The rearrangement uses TRBV4-3 and TRBJ2-2, with D possibly being TRBD2 (7 bases). The length of the CDR3 is 14 residues. Germline lookup yields CDR1 LGHNA and CDR2 YSLEER. The germline V and J ends were trimmed by 4 bases and 6 bases, with 12 bases remaining between them. In nucleotides, the CDR3 is TGCGCCAGCAGCCCATTAGGGGGGGCCGGGGAGCTGTTTTTT. The encoded protein is CASSPLGGAGELFF.